This TCR beta chain was sequenced for a study of shared clonotypes between healthy human individuals. Terminally differentiated effector memory CD45RA+ cells were excluded from the naive CD8 cells, which were CD45RO-negative and positively selected for CCR7. Trimming at V came to 3 bases and at J to 2 bases, leaving 5 bases not matched to a gene. CDR3 length: 16 amino acids. CDR1 SGHVS and CDR2 FQNEAQ come from the germline V gene. Original analysis: Sequence data from immunoSEQ were junction-only and lacked quality scores; consequently, filtering differed. Clones were read by immunoSEQ multiplex PCR, and TCRdb kept only the in-frame ones, dropping some. V and J calls and clone size are as listed in that table; D and trimming were resolved from the DNA. The sample lists some 2 million clones, over 85% occurring once.

The sequence was obtained from a man aged 18 to 35 in good health. The sample taken for sequencing was naive CD8+ T cells sorted from blood. The chain is built from TRBV7-8 and TRBJ2-5, with TRBD2 matching over 11 bases. The CDR3: CASSFGTSGLQETQYF. The CDR3 coding sequence is TGTGCCAGCAGCTTCGGGACTAGCGGATTACAAGAGACCCAGTACTTC.